These 14 T cell receptor beta chains originate from one sample sequenced in a study of response to subunit inactivated influenza vaccine. TCRdb recomputed calls from the RT-PCR reads with MiXCR, one row per CDR3 protein. The sample holds a few hundred thousand distinct CDR3 sequences, less than 7.5% seen once. Sequenced material: PBMCs from blood, taken 23 to 25 months after vaccination. These receptor sequences come from a man aged 45 to 75 who received an inactivated influenza vaccine.

This clonotype has a handful of counts. This chain links TRBV6-1 with TRBJ2-1; no reliable D call. The CDR3 loop spans 15 amino acids. Germline loops: CDR1 MNHNS, CDR2 SASEGT. Trimming removed 1 base at V and 6 bases at J, with 13 bases between. CDR3 nucleotides: TGTGCCAGCAGTGAAGGGAGTTACCCCGGCAATGAGCAGTTCTTC. It translates to CASSEGSYPGNEQFF.

The chain combines TRBV14 with TRBJ1-4; D may be TRBD1 (6 bases). Germline V gene sequence: CDR1 SGHDN, CDR2 FVKESK. CDR3 size: 15 residues. V lost 1 base to trimming and J lost 4 bases, with 10 bases between them. The CDR3 is CASSQVQGVNEKLFF. The CDR3, as DNA: TGTGCCAGCAGCCAAGTACAGGGAGTTAATGAAAAACTGTTTTTT.

This clonotype was observed at least ten times. The chain employs TRBV18 and TRBJ1-1, with D perhaps matching TRBD1 (6 bases). Looked up from germline, CDR1 is KGHSH and CDR2 is LQKENI. Trimming cost V 1 base and J 3 bases, with 9 bases left between them. There are 14 residues in the CDR3. This chain's CDR3 is CASSPLGQYTEAFF. DNA of the CDR3: TGTGCCAGCTCACCACTAGGACAGTACACTGAAGCTTTCTTT.

This clonotype was seen a handful of times. J is TRBJ2-5 and V is TRBV4-2; TRBD2 matches 12 bases. CDR1 is LGHNA and CDR2 is YNFKEQ in the germline V gene. V dropped 4 bases and J dropped 5; count of bases not matched to a gene: 14. CDR3 length: 18 residues. This CDR3 is CASSPGASGRALGETQYF. For the CDR3, the DNA is TGTGCCAGCAGCCCCGGGGCTAGCGGGAGGGCCCTCGGGGAGACCCAGTACTTC.

This chain connects TRBV20-1 to TRBJ2-3, with TRBD2 matching over 8 bases. The V gene end was trimmed by 5 bases and the J gene end by 2 bases; junction bases not matched to a gene: 9. Germline CDR1 is DFQATT and CDR2 is SNEGSKA (reference sequence). The CDR3 contains 15 residues. In DNA, the CDR3 is TGCAGTGCTTACTCACTAGCGGCCCTCACAGATACGCAGTATTTT. Protein sequence: CSAYSLAALTDTQYF.

The chain uses TRBV12-3 or TRBV12-4 and TRBJ2-7; D might be TRBD1 (6 bases). V shed 10 bases and J shed 5 bases, with 18 bases lying between them. The length of the CDR3 is 13 residues. The CDR3 here is CATADSKVNEQYF. The CDR3 nucleotides are TGTGCCACCGCGGACAGTAAGGTCAACGAGCAGTACTTC.

This clonotype was found many times. This chain joins TRBV4-3 and TRBJ1-3, with 7 bases that match TRBD1. With 4 bases clipped from V and 3 bases from J, the junction kept 6 bases outside the gene matches. The germline V gene encodes CDR1 LGHNA and CDR2 YSLEER. The length of the CDR3 is 15 residues. The CDR3 protein is CASSPEGAGGNTIYF. The CDR3 nucleotides are TGCGCCAGCAGCCCAGAGGGGGCTGGTGGAAACACCATATATTTT.

This clonotype was detected many times. The chain carries TRBV4-1 and TRBJ2-1, with TRBD2 matching 9 bases. Germline CDR1 and CDR2: MGHRA and YSYEKL. V shed 6 bases and J 10 bases; nucleotides not matched to a gene: 13. The CDR3 has 15 amino acids. The CDR3: CASRGLALIPTEQFF. The CDR3, as DNA: TGCGCCAGCAGAGGACTAGCGTTGATTCCTACGGAGCAGTTCTTC.

This clonotype appeared many times. The rearrangement uses TRBV10-2 and TRBJ2-3; D not certain. CDR3 size: 12 residues. Germline V lookup: CDR1 WSHSY, CDR2 SAAADI. Trimming took 3 bases from V and 5 from J, leaving 6 bases between them. As DNA, the CDR3 is TGCGCCAGCAGTGAAATCCGAGATACGCAGTATTTT. Translated: CASSEIRDTQYF.

Here the CDR3 reads CAWSVPGGEKLFF. CDR3 coding DNA: TGTGCCTGGAGTGTCCCCGGGGGAGAAAAACTGTTTTTT. V and J are TRBV30 and TRBJ1-4; possibly TRBD1 for D (5 bases). The length of the CDR3 is 13 residues. V lost 0 bases to trimming and J lost 8 bases, with 10 bases between them. Germline V lookup: CDR1 GTSNPN, CDR2 SVGIG (reference sequence).

Many counts were recorded for this clonotype. The chain employs TRBV6-5 and TRBJ2-5; the D gene is possibly TRBD2 (6 bases). Trimming took 2 bases from V and 5 from J, leaving 12 bases between them. CDR3 length: 14 residues. The germline CDR1 and CDR2 sequences are MNHEY and SVGAGI. CDR3 protein: CASSYGGVQETQYF. In nucleotides, the CDR3 is TGTGCCAGCAGTTACGGAGGGGTCCAGGAGACCCAGTACTTC.

This clonotype came up a few times. V usage is TRBV11-2 and J usage is TRBJ2-7; D is undetermined. Germline V gene sequence: CDR1 SGHAT, CDR2 FQNNGV. The V gene lost 0 bases and the J gene lost 0 bases, with 9 bases spanning the gap. CDR3 length: 15 amino acids. CDR3 loop: CASSLELTHSYEQYF. The DNA of the CDR3 is TGTGCCAGCAGCTTAGAGTTGACCCACTCCTACGAGCAGTACTTC.

This clonotype was seen repeatedly, ten times or more. The rearrangement joins TRBV24-1 to TRBJ2-2; D gene unclear. In germline, CDR1 is KGHDR, CDR2 SFDVKD. Trimming pared 5 bases from V and 1 base from J, leaving 7 bases between. This CDR3 is built from 14 residues. The CDR3 loop is CATSGSVNTGELFF. In DNA, the CDR3 is TGTGCCACCAGTGGGTCGGTGAACACCGGGGAGCTGTTTTTT.

This clonotype occurred many times. V and J are TRBV7-2 and TRBJ2-5; 10 bases line up with TRBD1. The CDR3 extends over 14 amino acids. The V segment lost 3 bases and the J segment 4 bases; nucleotides outside the gene matches: 2. Per germline, CDR1 SGHTA and CDR2 FQGNSA. The DNA of the CDR3 is TGTGCCAGCAGCTTCCGGACAGGGGGAGAGACCCAGTACTTC. As protein: CASSFRTGGETQYF.